The 27 T cell receptor beta chains given below trace back to one sample, sequenced in a study of shared clonotypes between healthy human individuals. The method was immunoSEQ multiplex PCR; TCRdb's version includes in-frame clones alone and lacks a portion of them. The table has approximately 2,200,000 clones, 90% to 95% seen once. In the naive CD8 group, cells lacked CD45RO and were positively selected for CCR7, so terminally differentiated effector memory CD45RA+ cells were left out. Material: naive CD8+ T cells from PBMCs. The receptors shown here come from a man aged 18 to 30 in good health. Some clones in this sample may be carry-over from other donors' samples.

The chain couples TRBV27 to TRBJ2-1; tentatively, D is TRBD1 (6 bases). This CDR3 has 14 amino acids. V dropped 7 bases and J dropped 0 bases, with 10 bases sitting between them. From germline, CDR1 is MNHEY and CDR2 SMNVEV (reference sequence). CDR3 sequence (DNA): TGTGCCAGCATGGGGGACACCTCCTACAATGAGCAGTTCTTC. It codes for CASMGDTSYNEQFF.

This chain links TRBV19 with TRBJ2-2; weak D call: TRBD2 (6 bases). This CDR3 comprises 15 residues. Germline V gives CDR1 LNHDA, CDR2 SQIVND (reference sequence). The V gene lost 6 bases and the J gene lost 4 bases, with 15 bases spanning the gap. Here the CDR3 reads CASRGGGNPTGELFF. CDR3 nucleotides: TGTGCCAGTAGAGGAGGCGGGAACCCCACCGGGGAGCTGTTTTTT.

The table lists this clone with a few counts. This sequence joins TRBV19 and TRBJ1-1; no definite D call. Germline lookup yields CDR1 LNHDA and CDR2 SQIVND (reference sequence). The CDR3 has 14 residues. Deletions cut 4 bases from V and 4 bases from J, with 13 bases between. CDR3 sequence reads: CASSTRGEITEAFF. The CDR3 nucleotides read TGTGCCAGTAGTACGAGAGGCGAGATCACTGAAGCTTTCTTT.

With respect to this clone: At the DNA level, this CDR3 is encoded by other sequences in the same sample as well. V and J are TRBV9 and TRBJ2-7; a weak D match, TRBD2 (5 bases). CDR3 length: 14 amino acids. V lost 0 bases and J 1 base, leaving 8 bases between the germline ends. The germline V gene has CDR1 SGDLS and CDR2 YYNGEE. The CDR3 sequence: CASSVEPGSYEQYF. The DNA for the CDR3 is TGTGCCAGCAGCGTAGAGCCGGGGTCCTACGAGCAGTACTTC.

The V and J genes are TRBV2 and TRBJ2-5, with 7 positions matching TRBD2. V gave up 8 bases and J gave up 5 bases; unmatched junction bases: 14. CDR1 is SNHLY, CDR2 FYNNEI, per germline. This CDR3 is 15 amino acids long. CDR3 amino acids: CASGWSGTTSETQYF. The CDR3 coding sequence is TGTGCCAGCGGGTGGAGCGGGACTACCTCCGAGACCCAGTACTTC.

The chain links TRBV6-1 to TRBJ2-3, with 7 bases matching TRBD2. From germline, CDR1 is MNHNS and CDR2 SASEGT. This CDR3 region has 16 residues. V was clipped by 1 base and J by 3 bases; unmatched bases: 7. CDR3 residues: CASSEGWGGSTDTQYF. The CDR3 DNA sequence: TGTGCCAGCAGTGAAGGGTGGGGCGGGAGTACAGATACGCAGTATTTT.

This clone was observed a few times. The J gene is TRBJ2-5, the V gene TRBV28; D is unresolved. CDR1 and CDR2 from the germline V gene are MDHEN and SYDVKM. The CDR3 contains 14 residues. V lost 6 bases to trimming and J lost 1 base, with 12 bases between them. CDR3 in amino acids: CASSHEQIQETQYF. The CDR3 DNA follows: TGTGCCAGCAGCCACGAACAGATCCAAGAGACCCAGTACTTC. Looking up the rest from reference TRBV28 and TRBJ2-5 gives the full variable domain: DVKVTQSSRYLVKRTGEKVFLECVQDMDHENMFWYRQDPGLGLRLIYFSYDVKMKEKGDIPEGYSVSREKKERFSLILESASTNQTSMYLCASSHEQIQETQYFGPGTRLLVL.

This clone was recorded once. The V and J genes are TRBV7-2 and TRBJ2-3; D remains ambiguous. V was cut by 0 bases and J by 1 base, with 14 bases left in between. The germline gives CDR1 SGHTA, CDR2 FQGNSA. The CDR3 sequence is 17 residues long. This CDR3 reads CASSLAETRWGTDTQYF. As DNA, the CDR3 is TGTGCCAGCAGCTTAGCGGAAACGAGGTGGGGCACAGATACGCAGTATTTT.

The V gene is TRBV27, the J gene TRBJ2-3; TRBD2 aligns across 9 bases. Germline values: CDR1 MNHEY, CDR2 SMNVEV (reference sequence). CDR3 size: 15 residues. V shed 4 bases, J shed 3 bases, and the junction held 5 bases outside the gene matches. In DNA form, the CDR3 reads TGTGCCAGCAGTTGGTCTAGCGGGACTACAGATACGCAGTATTTT. It encodes CASSWSSGTTDTQYF.

V is TRBV7-9 and J is TRBJ2-7, with D possibly being TRBD1 (6 bases). The germline gives CDR1 SEHNR, CDR2 FQNEAQ (reference sequence). Trimming removed 2 bases at V and 4 bases at J, with 15 bases between. The CDR3 covers 15 residues. Written as DNA, the CDR3 is TGTGCCAGCAGCTTAATCGAGGGGGTTTGGTACGAGCAGTACTTC. Translated: CASSLIEGVWYEQYF.

This chain links TRBV5-6 with TRBJ2-1, with unresolved D. Trimming took 1 base from V and 7 from J, leaving 6 bases between them. The germline gives CDR1 SGHDT, CDR2 YYEEEE. There are 12 residues in the CDR3. This CDR3 reads CASSLSQNEQFF. Here the CDR3 DNA reads TGTGCCAGCAGCTTGAGTCAGAATGAGCAGTTCTTC. The full variable domain, its missing parts supplied by reference TRBV5-6 and TRBJ2-1, is DAGVTQSPTHLIKTRGQQVTLRCSPKSGHDTVSWYQQALGQGPQFIFQYYEEEERQRGNFPDRFSGHQFPNYSSELNVNALLLGDSALYLCASSLSQNEQFFGPGTRLTVL.

This chain joins TRBV9 and TRBJ2-7; 10 nucleotides align to TRBD2. The CDR3 runs to 15 residues. Trimming at V came to 2 bases and at J to 8 bases, leaving 10 bases not matched to a gene. Germline V gives CDR1 SGDLS, CDR2 YYNGEE. This chain's CDR3 is CASSVGQAGGQKQYF. In nucleotides, the CDR3 is TGTGCCAGCAGCGTGGGCCAAGCGGGAGGGCAGAAGCAGTACTTC.

This chain links TRBV27 with TRBJ2-7; 7 bases align to TRBD1. This CDR3 region has 16 residues. Germline CDR1 is MNHEY and CDR2 is SMNVEV (reference sequence). The trim removed 6 bases at V and 0 bases at J, leaving 11 bases unmatched. The CDR3 sequence: CASSLTGIGHSYEQYF. In DNA form, the CDR3 reads TGTGCCAGCAGCCTGACAGGGATCGGCCACTCCTACGAGCAGTACTTC.

The V and J genes are TRBV5-6 and TRBJ2-7, with no clear D. Germline-derived CDR1 and CDR2 are SGHDT and YYEEEE. This CDR3 is built from 13 residues. V gave up 4 bases and J gave up 4 bases, with 12 bases separating them. DNA of the CDR3: TGTGCCAGCAGCCCTACTGGAATTTACGAGCAGTACTTC. Translating gives CASSPTGIYEQYF.

The chain recombines TRBV4-1 with TRBJ2-7; TRBD1 agrees at 8 bases. The germline CDR1 and CDR2 sequences are MGHRA and YSYEKL. J was trimmed by 5 bases and V by 0 bases; bases with no gene match: 9. This CDR3 is built from 16 residues. The CDR3 protein is CASSQEGPEQGDEQYF. The CDR3 coding sequence is TGCGCCAGCAGCCAAGAAGGCCCGGAACAGGGGGACGAGCAGTACTTC.

V usage is TRBV7-3 and J usage is TRBJ2-6; TRBD2 is a possible D gene (6 bases). The ends were cut back, 1 base at V and 2 bases at J, with 12 bases in the middle. CDR1 is SGHTA, CDR2 FQGTGA, per germline. This CDR3 has 17 amino acids. CDR3 DNA: TGTGCCAGCAGCTTAATGATGGGAGGTGCTGGGGCCAACGTCCTGACTTTC. It yields the protein CASSLMMGGAGANVLTF.

On this clone itself: At one of its ends the junction is not consistent with the germline gene, which may arise from a read error. The chain employs TRBV27 and TRBJ2-1; 10 nucleotides agree with TRBD2. Germline CDR1 and CDR2: MNHEY and SMNVEV (reference sequence). This CDR3 comprises 17 residues. Here the CDR3 reads CASSLSLAGVIGGEQFF. The CDR3 DNA follows: TGTGCCAGCAGCTTATCTCTAGCGGGAGTTATTGGAGGTGAGCAGTTCTTC.

This rearrangement joins TRBV27 to TRBJ1-1; 9 positions agree with TRBD1. CDR1 is MNHEY and CDR2 is SMNVEV in the germline V gene (reference sequence). CDR3 length: 17 residues. V lost 5 bases to trimming and J lost 1 base; unmatched junction nucleotides: 11. The chain's CDR3 is CASSVLPQGARNTEAFF. The CDR3 DNA follows: TGTGCCAGCAGTGTCTTACCACAGGGGGCCAGGAACACTGAAGCTTTCTTT.

CDR3 DNA: TGTGCCAGTTGCGGGGAAACTGAAGCTTTCTTT. This gives the protein CASCGETEAFF. This chain links TRBV19 with TRBJ1-1; unclear D gene. The CDR3 runs to 11 residues. Trimming shortened V by 8 bases and J by 5 bases, and 9 bases separated the two germline ends. Germline V gene lookup returns CDR1 LNHDA and CDR2 SQIVND (reference sequence).

On this clone itself: This specimen includes other DNA sequences encoding the same CDR3. The chain combines TRBV9 with TRBJ1-1; TRBD1 might be the D (5 bases). V dropped 2 bases and J dropped 6 bases, with 11 bases sitting between them. Germline V gene data show CDR1 as SGDLS and CDR2 as YYNGEE. The CDR3 consists of 13 residues. CDR3 in DNA: TGTGCCAGCAGCGTTACAGGAGGTTCTGAAGCTTTCTTT. It encodes CASSVTGGSEAFF.

The chain joins TRBV30 to TRBJ1-4; possible D gene TRBD1, 5 bases. Germline loops: CDR1 GTSNPN, CDR2 SVGIG (reference sequence). Trimming cost V 0 bases and J 5 bases, with 10 bases left between them. The CDR3 has 14 amino acids. The CDR3 sequence is CAWSVWGVNEKLFF. CDR3 nucleotides: TGTGCCTGGAGTGTTTGGGGGGTAAATGAAAAACTGTTTTTT.

The rearrangement joins TRBV13 to TRBJ2-5; TRBD1 or TRBD2 may be the D gene (5 bases each). Trimming removed 3 bases at V and 1 base at J, with 12 bases between. The CDR3 contains 15 residues. Per the germline V gene, CDR1 is PRHDT and CDR2 is FYEKMQ (reference sequence). CDR3: CASSFEGRGQETQYF. The CDR3 DNA reads as TGTGCCAGCAGCTTCGAGGGGAGAGGCCAAGAGACCCAGTACTTC.

Only one count was recorded for this clone. The V and J genes are TRBV6-1 and TRBJ2-1; 13 bases fit TRBD2. CDR3 length: 13 amino acids. Germline CDR1 and CDR2: MNHNS and SASEGT. The ends lost 8 bases at V and 15 bases at J; junction bases unmatched: 10. The CDR3 DNA is TGTGCCAGCGAACTAGCGGGAGGGCCACTGGGGTTCTTC. Translation: CASELAGGPLGFF.

This chain connects TRBV19 to TRBJ1-1; D is uncertain. Germline values: CDR1 LNHDA, CDR2 SQIVND (reference sequence). Trimming removed 2 bases from V and 13 bases from J, with 11 bases in between. CDR3 size: 11 residues. The CDR3 DNA follows: TGTGCCAGTAGTATAAGCGTACAGAATTTCTTT. Its protein product is CASSISVQNFF.

In its sample, this clone was seen once. This chain uses TRBV6-5 with TRBJ2-2; 7 bases are shared with TRBD1. Germline loops: CDR1 MNHEY, CDR2 SVGAGI. This CDR3 contains 15 residues. Trimming at V came to 0 bases and at J to 7 bases, leaving 5 bases not matched to a gene. CDR3 in DNA: TGTGCCAGCAGTTACTCGAAGACAGGGTTCGGGGAGCTGTTTTTT. It yields the protein CASSYSKTGFGELFF.

The chain recombines TRBV5-1 with TRBJ2-7, with D tentatively TRBD1 (6 bases). The CDR3 consists of 14 residues. Trimming removed 0 bases from V and 2 bases from J, with 9 bases in between. Germline V gene sequence: CDR1 SGHRS, CDR2 YFSETQ. The chain's CDR3 is CASSLAWGPYEQYF. CDR3 coding DNA: TGCGCCAGCAGCTTGGCTTGGGGGCCCTACGAGCAGTACTTC.

V and J are TRBV25-1 and TRBJ1-1; tentative D call: TRBD1 (5 bases). The germline V gene encodes CDR1 MGHDK and CDR2 SYGVNS. This CDR3 is built from 16 residues. The ends were cut back, 6 bases at V and 0 bases at J, with 17 bases in the middle. As DNA, the CDR3 is TGTGCCAGCAGCCGTATGGGGGAAGGGGTGAACACTGAAGCTTTCTTT. Its translation: CASSRMGEGVNTEAFF.